Sequencing of this TCR beta chain was carried out in a study of blood T cell repertoires in COVID-19. Profiling relied on immunoSEQ multiplex PCR, and the TCRdb table lists in-frame clones only, not all of them. The sample has under 150,000 clones, more than 75% seen once. The CDR3 totals 15 residues. Deletions cut 5 bases from V and 9 bases from J, with 17 bases between. Germline V gene sequence: CDR1 SGHAT, CDR2 FQNNGV. The chain links TRBV11-2 to TRBJ1-6, with D possibly TRBD1 on 6 matching bases. The sample consisted of peripheral blood. The sequence was obtained from an elderly man with acute or convalescent COVID-19. CDR3 DNA: TGTGCCAGCAGCCCGCCGGGGGGCTGGAGTTCACCCCTCCACTTT. This sequence encodes CASSPPGGWSSPLHF.